Listed below are T cell receptor beta chains from one sample, sequenced in a study of T cell responses to AZD1222 COVID-19 vaccine. TCRdb's table, derived via immunoSEQ multiplex PCR, lists solely in-frame clones and lacks some. The data contain 100,000 to 150,000 clones, approximately 88% of them singletons. The input for sequencing was peripheral blood, taken on day 0 of AZD1222 vaccination. These receptors came from an adult in good health. CDR3s include the opening cysteine and the closing phenylalanine or tryptophan. Each record gives: CDR3 protein, CDR3 DNA, V gene, J gene, D gene, clone size. D genes are given only for firm matches. Where a row states a size, it is once, few, many or the class of an expanded clone; other rows omit it.

CASCKAGANVLTF	TGTGCCAGCTGTAAAGCTGGGGCCAACGTCCTGACTTTC	TRBV27	TRBJ2-6	.	.
CASSQSSDTIYF	TGTGCCAGCAGTCAGTCTTCGGACACCATATATTTT	TRBV2	TRBJ1-3	.	.
CASSELTSPLHF	TGCGCCAGCAGTGAACTCACCTCACCCCTCCACTTT	TRBV10-2	TRBJ1-6	.	.
CASSPWGQGKFEQYF	TGTGCCAGCAGTCCCTGGGGACAGGGGAAATTCGAGCAGTACTTC	TRBV27	TRBJ2-7	TRBD1	.
CSVEAGSSTDTQYF	TGCAGCGTTGAAGCGGGATCCAGCACAGATACGCAGTATTTT	TRBV29-1	TRBJ2-3	.	few
CASSPGQGAGNEQFF	TGTGCCAGCAGTCCCGGACAGGGGGCGGGGAATGAGCAGTTCTTC	TRBV28	TRBJ2-1	TRBD1	.
CASSSAYWALEQFF	TGTGCCAGCAGCTCCGCATATTGGGCCCTCGAGCAGTTCTTC	TRBV5-4	TRBJ2-1	.	.
CASSPPQGARGYTF	TGTGCCAGCTCACCACCACAGGGGGCGAGGGGCTACACCTTC	TRBV18	TRBJ1-2	TRBD1	.
CASTLGVQETQYF	TGTGCCAGCACCCTCGGGGTCCAAGAGACCCAGTACTTC	TRBV12-3/TRBV12-4	TRBJ2-5	.	.
CASSLGLVPDEKLFF	TGTGCCAGCAGCTTAGGATTGGTTCCAGATGAAAAACTGTTTTTT	TRBV11-2	TRBJ1-4	.	once